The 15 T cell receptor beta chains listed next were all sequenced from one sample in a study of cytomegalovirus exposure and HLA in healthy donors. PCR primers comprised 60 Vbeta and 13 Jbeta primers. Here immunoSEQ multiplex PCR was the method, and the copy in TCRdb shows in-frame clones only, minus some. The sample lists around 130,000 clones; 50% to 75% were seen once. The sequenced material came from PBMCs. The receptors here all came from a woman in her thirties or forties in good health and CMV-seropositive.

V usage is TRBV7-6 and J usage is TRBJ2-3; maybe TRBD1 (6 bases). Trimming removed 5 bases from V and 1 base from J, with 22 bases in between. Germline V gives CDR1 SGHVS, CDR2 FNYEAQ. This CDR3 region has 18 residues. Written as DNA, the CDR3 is TGTGCCAGCAGCCGAGTCGTGGCTGGACAGAGGGGCACAGATACGCAGTATTTT. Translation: CASSRVVAGQRGTDTQYF. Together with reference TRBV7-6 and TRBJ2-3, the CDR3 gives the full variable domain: GAGVSQSPRYKVTKRGQDVALRCDPISGHVSLYWYRQALGQGPEFLTYFNYEAQQDKSGLPNDRFSAERPEGSISTLTIQRTEQRDSAMYRCASSRVVAGQRGTDTQYFGPGTRLTVL.

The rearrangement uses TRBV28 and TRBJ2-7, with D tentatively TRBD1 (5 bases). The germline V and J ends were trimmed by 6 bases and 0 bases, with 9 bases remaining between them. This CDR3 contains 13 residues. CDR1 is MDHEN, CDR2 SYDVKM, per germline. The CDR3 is CASSTTVSYEQYF. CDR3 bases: TGTGCCAGCAGCACGACAGTCTCCTACGAGCAGTACTTC.

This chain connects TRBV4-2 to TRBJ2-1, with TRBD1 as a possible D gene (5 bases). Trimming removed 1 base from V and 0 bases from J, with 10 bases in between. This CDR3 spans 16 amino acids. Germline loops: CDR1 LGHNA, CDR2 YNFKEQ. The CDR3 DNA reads TGTGCCAGCAGCCAAGGGGGCAGTTACTCCTACAATGAGCAGTTCTTC. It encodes CASSQGGSYSYNEQFF.

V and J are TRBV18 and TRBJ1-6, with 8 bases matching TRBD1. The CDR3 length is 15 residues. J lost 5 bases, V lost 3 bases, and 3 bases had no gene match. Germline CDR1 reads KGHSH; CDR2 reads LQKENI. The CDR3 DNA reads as TGTGCCAGCTCACCGACAGGGGACCATAATTCACCCCTCCACTTT. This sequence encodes CASSPTGDHNSPLHF.

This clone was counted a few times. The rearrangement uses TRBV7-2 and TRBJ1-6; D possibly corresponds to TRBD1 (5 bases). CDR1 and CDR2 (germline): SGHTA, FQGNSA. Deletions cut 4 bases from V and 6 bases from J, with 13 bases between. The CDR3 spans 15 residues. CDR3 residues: CASSSFRELNSPLHF. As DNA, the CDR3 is TGTGCCAGCAGCTCTTTCAGGGAACTTAATTCACCCCTCCACTTT.

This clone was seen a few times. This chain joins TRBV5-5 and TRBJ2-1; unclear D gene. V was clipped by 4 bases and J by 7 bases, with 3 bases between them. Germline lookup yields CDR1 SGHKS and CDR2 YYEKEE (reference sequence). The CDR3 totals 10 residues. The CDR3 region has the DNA TGTGCCAGCAGCGCGAATGAGCAGTTCTTC. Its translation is CASSANEQFF.

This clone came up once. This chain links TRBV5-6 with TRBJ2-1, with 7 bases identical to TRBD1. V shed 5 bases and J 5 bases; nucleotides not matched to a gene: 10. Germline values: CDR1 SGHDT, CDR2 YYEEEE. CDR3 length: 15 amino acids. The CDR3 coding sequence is TGTGCCAGCAGACACGACAGGGACCCCAACAATGAGCAGTTCTTC. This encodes CASRHDRDPNNEQFF.

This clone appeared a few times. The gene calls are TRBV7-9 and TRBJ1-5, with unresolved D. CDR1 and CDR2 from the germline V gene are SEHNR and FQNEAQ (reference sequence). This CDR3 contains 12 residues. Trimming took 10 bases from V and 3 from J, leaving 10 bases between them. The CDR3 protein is CATSADNQPQHF. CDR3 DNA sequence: TGTGCCACCTCGGCGGACAATCAGCCCCAGCATTTT.

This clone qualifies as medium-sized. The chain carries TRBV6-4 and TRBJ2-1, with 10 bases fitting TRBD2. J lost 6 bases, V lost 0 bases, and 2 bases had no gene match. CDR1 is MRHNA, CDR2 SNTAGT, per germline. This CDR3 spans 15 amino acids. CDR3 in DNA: TGTGCCAGCAGTGACTCCAGCGGGGGGGCCAATGAGCAGTTCTTC. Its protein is CASSDSSGGANEQFF.

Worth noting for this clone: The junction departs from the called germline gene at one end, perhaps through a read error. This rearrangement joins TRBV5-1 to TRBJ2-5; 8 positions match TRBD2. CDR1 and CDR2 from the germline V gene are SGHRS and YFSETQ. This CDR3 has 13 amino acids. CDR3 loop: CANSLAGGETQYF. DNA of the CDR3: TGCGCCAACAGCTTGGCGGGGGGAGAGACCCAGTACTTC.

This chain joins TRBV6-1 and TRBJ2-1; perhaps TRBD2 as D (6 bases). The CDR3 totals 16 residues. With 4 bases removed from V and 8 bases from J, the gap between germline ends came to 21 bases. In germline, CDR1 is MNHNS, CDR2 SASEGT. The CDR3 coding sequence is TGTGCCAGCAGTGCAAGATCCGGGACTCCCACCTATGAGCAGTTCTTC. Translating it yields CASSARSGTPTYEQFF.

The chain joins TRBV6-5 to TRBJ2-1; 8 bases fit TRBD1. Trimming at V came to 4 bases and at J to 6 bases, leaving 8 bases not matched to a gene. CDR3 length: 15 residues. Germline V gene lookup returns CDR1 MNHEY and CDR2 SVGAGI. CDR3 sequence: CASSLAGQALNEQFF. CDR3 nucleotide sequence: TGTGCCAGCAGTTTGGCGGGACAGGCCCTCAATGAGCAGTTCTTC.

The CDR3: CASSTSRDTGQPQHF. The CDR3 DNA is TGTGCCAGCTCAACTTCCCGGGACACTGGTCAGCCCCAGCATTTT. The chain has TRBV18 and TRBJ1-5; tentative D call: TRBD1 (6 bases). Trimming stripped 5 bases from V and 6 bases from J, with 17 bases between. The germline V gene encodes CDR1 KGHSH and CDR2 LQKENI. The CDR3 has 15 residues.

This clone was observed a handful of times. CDR3 in DNA: TGTGCCAGCAGTTCGGACAGGCCCCTTAACACTGAAGCTTTCTTT. Protein sequence: CASSSDRPLNTEAFF. The chain combines TRBV6-5 with TRBJ1-1, with TRBD1 matching 7 bases. V was clipped by 4 bases and J by 2 bases; unmatched bases: 7. This CDR3 is built from 15 residues. The V gene's germline CDR1 is MNHEY and CDR2 SVGAGI.

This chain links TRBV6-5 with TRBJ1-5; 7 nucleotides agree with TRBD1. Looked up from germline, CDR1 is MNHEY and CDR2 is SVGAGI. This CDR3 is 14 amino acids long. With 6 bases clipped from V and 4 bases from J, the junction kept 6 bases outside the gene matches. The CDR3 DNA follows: TGTGCCAGCAGACGACAGGGCGGGAATCAGCCCCAGCATTTT. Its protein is CASRRQGGNQPQHF.